This T cell receptor (beta chain) is from a study of blood T cell repertoires in COVID-19. In the study overall: The samples span acute and convalescent COVID-19 from the United States, Italy and Spain. T cells, B-cell-depleted T cells, or PBMCs provided the cDNA or gDNA that served as material.

This clone was recorded once. With 1 base removed from V and 1 base from J, the gap between germline ends came to 11 bases. The CDR3 is made up of 16 amino acids. Germline CDR1 is LGHDT and CDR2 is YNNKEL (reference sequence). Authors' processing steps: Amplification with reference gene primers provided the estimates of nucleated cell counts. Some clones are missing from TCRdb's copy, which holds only in-frame ones; the method was immunoSEQ multiplex PCR. V and J calls and clone size follow that table, whereas D and trimming were derived from the DNA. The data show roughly 130,000 clones, about 88% seen once. Enrolled during active infection, Seattle patients were then followed longitudinally.

The sequencing input was peripheral blood. The chain has TRBV3-1 (or the pseudogene TRBV3-2) and TRBJ1-5; TRBD1 might be the D (5 bases). The TCR was taken from a human donor with COVID-19, enrolled during active disease. The donor label of this sample is uncertain. The CDR3 DNA reads as TGTGCCAGCAGCCAAGGGCTGACAGTGAGCAATCAGCCCCAGCATTTT. Translated, it gives CASSQGLTVSNQPQHF.